Listed here are 13 T cell receptor beta chains from one sample, sequenced in a study of blood T cell repertoires in COVID-19. Repertoires were generated with immunoSEQ multiplex PCR, while TCRdb's copy carries only in-frame clones and drops some. The sample has some 75,000 clones, more than 75% seen once. Material: peripheral blood. The receptors derive from a woman older than 75 with active or convalescent COVID-19.

The chain joins TRBV13 to TRBJ2-5; TRBD2 might be the D (6 bases). The CDR3 length is 14 residues. CDR1 is PRHDT, CDR2 FYEKMQ, per germline (reference sequence). Trimming shortened V by 5 bases and J by 2 bases, and 12 bases separated the two germline ends. Here the CDR3 reads CASSRDGLQETQYF. The DNA for the CDR3 is TGTGCCAGCAGCCGCGACGGACTACAAGAGACCCAGTACTTC.

The V gene is TRBV9, the J gene TRBJ1-2, with D possibly being TRBD1 (5 bases). CDR3 size: 14 residues. CDR1 SGDLS and CDR2 YYNGEE come from the germline V gene. Trimming pared 3 bases from V and 4 bases from J, leaving 13 bases between. CDR3 sequence: CASSGSGGFYGYTF. DNA for the CDR3: TGTGCCAGCAGCGGGTCCGGGGGGTTCTATGGCTACACCTTC.

The chain employs TRBV24-1 and TRBJ1-1, with D perhaps TRBD1 (5 bases). The CDR3 contains 12 residues. CDR1 is KGHDR and CDR2 is SFDVKD in the germline V gene. V shed 7 bases and J shed 3 bases, with 8 bases lying between them. Here the CDR3 DNA reads TGTGCCACCAGGGACACTGACACTGAAGCTTTCTTT. Its protein is CATRDTDTEAFF.

This sequence joins TRBV6-5 and TRBJ2-1, with 10 bases that match TRBD2. The J segment lost 6 bases and the V segment lost 6 bases, leaving 5 bases of the junction unmatched. Germline V gene data show CDR1 as MNHEY and CDR2 as SVGAGI. The CDR3 extends over 14 amino acids. The CDR3 nucleotides read TGTGCCAGCAGGACCGGGACTAGCGTCAATGAGCAGTTCTTC. Translation: CASRTGTSVNEQFF.

This chain joins TRBV7-8 and TRBJ2-6, with TRBD1 identical over 8 bases. This CDR3 spans 16 amino acids. CDR1 is SGHVS, CDR2 FQNEAQ, per germline. V was pared by 4 bases and J by 3 bases, with 5 bases of the junction left unmatched. The CDR3 coding sequence is TGTGCCAGCAGCTCTACAGGGGGAAGTGGGGCCAACGTCCTGACTTTC. Translating it yields CASSSTGGSGANVLTF.

The chain has TRBV3-1 (or the pseudogene TRBV3-2) and TRBJ2-7; 9 bases map to TRBD1. The junction had 7 bases not matched to a gene; V was cut back by 4 bases and J by 6 bases. The CDR3 has 14 residues. Germline values: CDR1 LGHDT, CDR2 YNNKEL (reference sequence). The DNA for the CDR3 is TGTGCCAGCAGCCCTCCCGGGACAGGGCCCGAGCAGTACTTC. Translating it yields CASSPPGTGPEQYF.

The chain carries TRBV25-1 and TRBJ1-1; no clear D. Trimming left V 4 bases short and J 8 bases short, with 14 bases between. Germline-derived CDR1 and CDR2 are MGHDK and SYGVNS. CDR3 length equals 13 residues. The CDR3 coding sequence is TGTGCCAGCAGTGGGCGGGCCACCGGAGAAGCTTTCTTT. This gives the protein CASSGRATGEAFF.

The chain has TRBV7-2 and TRBJ2-3; 8 positions agree with TRBD2. CDR1 is SGHTA, CDR2 FQGNSA, per germline. The junction had 7 bases not matched to a gene; V was cut back by 2 bases and J by 6 bases. CDR3 length equals 15 residues. CDR3 amino acids: CASSLYRGGMDTQYF. In nucleotides, the CDR3 is TGTGCCAGCAGCTTATATCGGGGGGGCATGGATACGCAGTATTTT.

The chain is built from TRBV7-2 and TRBJ1-3; 7 positions match TRBD1. CDR3 size: 15 residues. V shed 2 bases, J shed 3 bases, and the junction held 4 bases outside the gene matches. Germline values: CDR1 SGHTA, CDR2 FQGNSA. The CDR3: CASSLRTGYGNTIYF. In DNA form, the CDR3 reads TGTGCCAGCAGCTTAAGGACAGGTTATGGAAACACCATATATTTT.

The V and J genes are TRBV6-5 and TRBJ2-7, with 8 bases that match TRBD2. The CDR3 has 13 amino acids. The germline V gene encodes CDR1 MNHEY and CDR2 SVGAGI. J gave up 9 bases and V 5 bases, and 9 bases lay outside the gene matches. The CDR3 sequence: CASSPSGGAGQYF. CDR3 in DNA: TGTGCCAGCAGTCCCTCCGGGGGGGCCGGGCAGTACTTC.

In this sample, this clone turned up once. The CDR3 DNA sequence: TGTGCCAGCAGCCGTGAAGGCACAGAACAGCCCCAGCATTTT. This sequence encodes CASSREGTEQPQHF. The chain joins TRBV5-6 to TRBJ1-5, with D unclear. CDR1 is SGHDT and CDR2 is YYEEEE in the germline V gene. V lost 4 bases and J 7 bases, leaving 15 bases between the germline ends. The CDR3 covers 14 residues.

This clone was observed a handful of times. This CDR3 is also generated by other DNA sequences in the sample. CDR3 protein: CASSRQGTGYTF. CDR3 in DNA: TGTGCCAGCAGTAGACAAGGTACGGGCTACACCTTC. This chain links TRBV6-2 or TRBV6-3 with TRBJ1-2; no definite D call. Germline V CDR1 and CDR2: MNHEY, SVGEGT. V dropped 5 bases and J dropped 8 bases, with 12 bases sitting between them. This CDR3 has 12 residues.

V is TRBV5-6 and J is TRBJ2-3, with 7 bases that match TRBD1. With V trimmed by 4 bases and J by 2 bases, 4 bases remained unmatched. Germline V gives CDR1 SGHDT, CDR2 YYEEEE. The CDR3 consists of 14 residues. The CDR3 DNA sequence: TGTGCCAGCAGCCAGGGGGTTTACACAGATACGCAGTATTTT. It yields the protein CASSQGVYTDTQYF.